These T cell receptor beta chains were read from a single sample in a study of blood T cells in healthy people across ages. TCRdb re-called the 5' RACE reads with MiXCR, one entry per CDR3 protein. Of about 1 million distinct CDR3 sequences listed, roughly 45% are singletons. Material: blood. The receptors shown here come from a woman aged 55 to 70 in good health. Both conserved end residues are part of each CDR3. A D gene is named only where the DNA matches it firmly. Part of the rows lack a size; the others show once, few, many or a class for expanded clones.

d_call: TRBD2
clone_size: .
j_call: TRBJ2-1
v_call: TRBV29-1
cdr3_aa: CSARGAGVNEQFF
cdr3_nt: TGCAGCGCTAGGGGAGCGGGAGTAAATGAGCAGTTCTTC

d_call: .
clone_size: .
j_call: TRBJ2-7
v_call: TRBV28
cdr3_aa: CASRTPSSSYEQYF
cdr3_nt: TGTGCCAGCAGGACCCCCTCGAGCTCCTACGAGCAGTACTTC

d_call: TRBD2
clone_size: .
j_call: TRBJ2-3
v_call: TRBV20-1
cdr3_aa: CSATRNLAAHTDTQYF
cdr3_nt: TGCAGTGCTACCCGGAACCTAGCGGCCCACACAGATACGCAGTATTTT

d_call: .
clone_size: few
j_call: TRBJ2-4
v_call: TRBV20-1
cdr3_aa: CSAPDFPVAKNIQYF
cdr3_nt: TGCAGTGCTCCGGATTTCCCGGTAGCCAAAAACATTCAGTACTTC

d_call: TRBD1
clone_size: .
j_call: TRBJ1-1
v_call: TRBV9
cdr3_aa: CASSVVTGGEGEAFF
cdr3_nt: TGTGCCAGCAGCGTAGTCACAGGGGGCGAGGGTGAAGCTTTCTTT

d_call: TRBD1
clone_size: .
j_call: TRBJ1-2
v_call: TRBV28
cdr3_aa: CASRPRTGSNYGYTF
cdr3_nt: TGTGCCAGCAGACCAAGGACAGGATCAAACTATGGCTACACCTTC

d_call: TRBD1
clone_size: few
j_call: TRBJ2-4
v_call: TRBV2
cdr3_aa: CASRAGTGENIQYF
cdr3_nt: TGTGCCAGCAGAGCCGGGACAGGTGAAAACATTCAGTACTTC

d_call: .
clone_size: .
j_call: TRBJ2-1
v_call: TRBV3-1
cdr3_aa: CASSQDVVSEQFF
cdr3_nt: TGTGCCAGCAGCCAAGATGTGGTTAGTGAGCAGTTCTTC

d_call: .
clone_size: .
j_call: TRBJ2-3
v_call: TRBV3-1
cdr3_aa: CASSQDGAVVRDTQYF
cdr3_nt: TGTGCCAGCAGCCAAGATGGAGCGGTGGTTAGGGATACGCAGTATTTT

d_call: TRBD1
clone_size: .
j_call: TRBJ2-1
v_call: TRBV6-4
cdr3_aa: CASSPGTGQNEQFF
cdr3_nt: TGTGCCAGCAGCCCCGGGACAGGGCAGAATGAGCAGTTCTTC

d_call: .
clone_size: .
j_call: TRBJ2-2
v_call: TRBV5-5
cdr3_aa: CASSSLAGGWGTGELFF
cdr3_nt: TGTGCCAGCAGCTCTCTCGCCGGTGGATGGGGCACCGGGGAGCTGTTTTTT

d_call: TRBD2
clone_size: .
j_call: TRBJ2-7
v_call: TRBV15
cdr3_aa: CATSRGTSGRYEQYF
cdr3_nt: TGTGCCACCAGCAGAGGAACTAGCGGGAGATACGAGCAGTACTTC

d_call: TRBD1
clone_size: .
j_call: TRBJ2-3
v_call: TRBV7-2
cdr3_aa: CASSPRQGRKDTQYF
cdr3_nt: TGTGCCAGCAGCCCGAGACAGGGGAGGAAAGATACGCAGTATTTT

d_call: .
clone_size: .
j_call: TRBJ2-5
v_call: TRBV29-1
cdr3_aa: CSVDTEDQETQYF
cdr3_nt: TGCAGCGTCGATACAGAGGATCAAGAGACCCAGTACTTC

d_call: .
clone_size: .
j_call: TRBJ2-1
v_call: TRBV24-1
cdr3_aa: CATSDAANEQFF
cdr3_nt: TGTGCCACCAGTGATGCCGCCAATGAGCAGTTCTTC

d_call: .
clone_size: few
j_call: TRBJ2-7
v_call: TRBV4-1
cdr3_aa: CASSQGYYYEQYF
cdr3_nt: TGCGCCAGCAGCCAGGGATACTACTACGAGCAGTACTTC

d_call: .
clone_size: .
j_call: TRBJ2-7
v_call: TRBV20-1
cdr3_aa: CSARFVSYEQYF
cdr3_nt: TGCAGTGCTAGATTCGTCTCCTACGAGCAGTACTTC

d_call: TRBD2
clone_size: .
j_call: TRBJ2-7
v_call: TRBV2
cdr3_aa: CASSEMEGGRMNEQYF
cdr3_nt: TGTGCCAGCAGTGAAATGGAGGGCGGGAGGATGAATGAGCAGTACTTC

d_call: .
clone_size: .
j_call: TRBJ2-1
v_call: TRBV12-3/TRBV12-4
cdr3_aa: CASSVGGGNNEQFF
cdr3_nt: TGTGCCAGCAGTGTGGGTGGGGGAAACAATGAGCAGTTCTTC

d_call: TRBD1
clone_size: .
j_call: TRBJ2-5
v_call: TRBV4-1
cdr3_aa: CASSQGTGERETQYF
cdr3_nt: TGCGCCAGCAGCCAAGGGACAGGGGAGCGAGAGACCCAGTACTTC

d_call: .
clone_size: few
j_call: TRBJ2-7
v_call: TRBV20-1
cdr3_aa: CSARSRDKPPYEQYF
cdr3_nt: TGCAGTGCTAGATCGCGGGACAAGCCCCCTTACGAGCAGTACTTC

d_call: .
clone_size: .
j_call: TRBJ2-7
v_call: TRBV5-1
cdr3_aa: CASSSAGTRSSYEQYF
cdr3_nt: TGCGCCAGCAGTAGCGCCGGGACAAGGAGCTCCTACGAGCAGTACTTC

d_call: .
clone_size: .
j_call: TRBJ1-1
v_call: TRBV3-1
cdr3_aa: CASSPSFRENTEAFF
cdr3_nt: TGTGCCAGCAGCCCCTCCTTCCGGGAGAACACTGAAGCTTTCTTT

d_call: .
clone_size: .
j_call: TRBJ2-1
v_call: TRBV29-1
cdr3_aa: CSVPRALGTEQFF
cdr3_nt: TGCAGCGTTCCCAGAGCTCTTGGGACTGAGCAGTTCTTC

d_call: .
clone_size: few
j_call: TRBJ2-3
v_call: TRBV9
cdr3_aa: CASSVWAGMTDTQYF
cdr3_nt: TGTGCCAGCAGCGTTTGGGCGGGGATGACAGATACGCAGTATTTT

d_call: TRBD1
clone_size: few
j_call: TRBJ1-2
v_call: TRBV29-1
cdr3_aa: CSVPGQGTSYGYTF
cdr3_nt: TGCAGCGTTCCGGGACAGGGAACATCCTATGGCTACACCTTC

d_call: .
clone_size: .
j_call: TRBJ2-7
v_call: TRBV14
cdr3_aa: CASSHLGLTYEQYF
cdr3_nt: TGTGCCAGCAGCCATCTCGGACTAACCTACGAGCAGTACTTC

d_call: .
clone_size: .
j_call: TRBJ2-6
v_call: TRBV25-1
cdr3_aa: CASSDLAGPPGANVLTF
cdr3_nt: TGTGCCAGCAGTGATCTGGCAGGGCCACCTGGGGCCAACGTCCTGACTTTC

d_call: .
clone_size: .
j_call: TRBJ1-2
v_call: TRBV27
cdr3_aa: CASSFTQAYGYTF
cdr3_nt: TGTGCCAGCAGTTTCACGCAGGCCTATGGCTACACCTTC

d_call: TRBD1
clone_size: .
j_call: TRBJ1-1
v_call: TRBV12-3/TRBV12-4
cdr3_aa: CASSRGQGLNTEAFF
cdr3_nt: TGTGCCAGCAGTCGCGGACAGGGTTTGAATACTGAAGCTTTCTTT

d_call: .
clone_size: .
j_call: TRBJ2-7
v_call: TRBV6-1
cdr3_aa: CASSELAREQYF
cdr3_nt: TGTGCCAGCAGTGAACTAGCGCGGGAGCAGTACTTC

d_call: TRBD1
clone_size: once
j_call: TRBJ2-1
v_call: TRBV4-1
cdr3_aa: CASRGTGVNEQFF
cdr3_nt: TGCGCCAGCAGGGGGACAGGGGTGAATGAGCAGTTCTTC

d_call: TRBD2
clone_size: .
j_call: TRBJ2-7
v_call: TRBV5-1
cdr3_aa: CASSLVASGTYEQYF
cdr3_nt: TGCGCCAGCAGCTTGGTGGCTAGCGGGACCTACGAGCAGTACTTC

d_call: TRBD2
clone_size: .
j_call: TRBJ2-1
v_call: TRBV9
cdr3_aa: CASSVSVGTSGTSSYNEQFF
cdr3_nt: TGTGCCAGCAGCGTCTCGGTAGGGACTAGCGGGACTAGCTCCTACAATGAGCAGTTCTTC

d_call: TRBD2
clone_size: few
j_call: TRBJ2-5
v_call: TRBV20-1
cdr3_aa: CSASRGTSSQETQYF
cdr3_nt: TGCAGTGCTAGTAGAGGGACTAGCAGTCAAGAGACCCAGTACTTC

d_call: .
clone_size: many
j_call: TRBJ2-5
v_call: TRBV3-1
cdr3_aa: CASRPYRTVEETQYF
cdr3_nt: TGTGCCAGCAGACCTTACCGGACAGTAGAAGAGACCCAGTACTTC

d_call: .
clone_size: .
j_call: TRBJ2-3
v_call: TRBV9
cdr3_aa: CASSVETGTSTDTQYF
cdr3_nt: TGTGCCAGCAGCGTAGAGACGGGTACAAGCACAGATACGCAGTATTTT

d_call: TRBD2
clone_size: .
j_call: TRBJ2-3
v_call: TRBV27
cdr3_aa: CASSPGTSGYTQYF
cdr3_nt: TGTGCCAGCAGTCCCGGGACTAGCGGTTATACGCAGTATTTT

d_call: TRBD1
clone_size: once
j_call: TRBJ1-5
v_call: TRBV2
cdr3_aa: CASRTGPNQPQHF
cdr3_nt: TGTGCCAGCAGGACAGGGCCCAATCAGCCCCAGCATTTT

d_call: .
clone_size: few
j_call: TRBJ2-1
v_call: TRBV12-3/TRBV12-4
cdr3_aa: CASRMTGTDVNEQFF
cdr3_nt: TGTGCCAGCAGAATGACCGGGACGGATGTAAATGAGCAGTTCTTC

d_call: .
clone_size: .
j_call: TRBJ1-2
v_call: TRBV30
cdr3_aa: CAWGILQANYGYTF
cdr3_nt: TGTGCCTGGGGTATTTTACAGGCAAACTATGGCTACACCTTC

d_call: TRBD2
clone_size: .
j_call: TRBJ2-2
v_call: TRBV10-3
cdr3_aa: CAISGGRGTMNTGELFF
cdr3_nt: TGTGCCATCAGTGGTGGCCGGGGGACTATGAACACCGGGGAGCTGTTTTTT

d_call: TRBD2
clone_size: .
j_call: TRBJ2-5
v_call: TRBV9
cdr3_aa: CASSDFPSGGSETQYF
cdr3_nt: TGTGCCAGCAGCGACTTCCCTAGCGGGGGGAGCGAGACCCAGTACTTC

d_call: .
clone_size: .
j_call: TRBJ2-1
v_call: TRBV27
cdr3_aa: CASRTLEGVPNEQFF
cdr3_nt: TGTGCCAGCAGAACACTTGAAGGGGTTCCCAATGAGCAGTTCTTC

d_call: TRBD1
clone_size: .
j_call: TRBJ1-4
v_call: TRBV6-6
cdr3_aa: CASSYGGQGVEKLFF
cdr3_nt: TGTGCCAGCAGTTACGGGGGACAGGGGGTGGAAAAACTGTTTTTT

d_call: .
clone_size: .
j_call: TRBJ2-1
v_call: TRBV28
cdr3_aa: CASSPRRGSYNEQFF
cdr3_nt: TGTGCCAGCAGTCCCCGGAGGGGTTCCTACAATGAGCAGTTCTTC

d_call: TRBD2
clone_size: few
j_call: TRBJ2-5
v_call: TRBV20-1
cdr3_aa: CSAGGISSGGGQETQYF
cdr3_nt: TGCAGTGCTGGAGGGATTTCTAGCGGGGGGGGCCAAGAGACCCAGTACTTC

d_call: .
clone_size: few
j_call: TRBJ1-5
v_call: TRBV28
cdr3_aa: CASSPLYWAGHQPQHF
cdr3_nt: TGTGCCAGCAGTCCCCTATACTGGGCGGGCCATCAGCCCCAGCATTTT

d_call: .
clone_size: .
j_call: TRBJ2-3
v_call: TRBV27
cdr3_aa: CASSKLGAADTLYF
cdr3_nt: TGTGCCAGCAGCAAACTAGGGGCAGCAGATACGCTGTATTTT

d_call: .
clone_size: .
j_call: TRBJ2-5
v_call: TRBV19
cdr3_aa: CASSIPGVGKTQYF
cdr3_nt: TGTGCCAGTAGTATCCCAGGGGTCGGGAAGACCCAGTACTTC

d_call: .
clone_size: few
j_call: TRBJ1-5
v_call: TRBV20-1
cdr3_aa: CSARDPGAISNQPQHF
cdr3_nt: TGCAGTGCTAGAGATCCGGGGGCCATTAGCAATCAGCCCCAGCATTTT

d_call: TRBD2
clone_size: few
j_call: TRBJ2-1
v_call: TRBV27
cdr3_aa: CASGPSGRSGHNEQFF
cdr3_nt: TGTGCCAGCGGACCTAGCGGGAGGAGTGGCCACAATGAGCAGTTCTTC